A selection of T cell receptor beta chains follows, all from one sample in a study of blood T cell repertoires in COVID-19. The protocol was immunoSEQ multiplex PCR, while the TCRdb copy is restricted to in-frame clones and leaves out a portion. The sample has approximately 300,000 clones; 87% are singletons. Sample: peripheral blood. The receptor source for this set is a man in his fifties with active or convalescent COVID-19. Both conserved end residues are part of each CDR3.

V: TRBV5-6; CDR3: CASSLTYSYGYTF
V: TRBV6-2/TRBV6-3; CDR3: CASSYSFFGPTGVNEQFF
V: TRBV3-1/TRBV3-2; CDR3: CASSQSGRPGEKLFF
V: TRBV2; CDR3: CASIKERGGLTDTQYF
V: TRBV29-1; CDR3: CSAWTGGTEAFF
V: TRBV7-3; CDR3: CASSLTGDRPLQANYGYTF
V: TRBV9; CDR3: CASSAVGDRDEQFF
V: TRBV18; CDR3: CASSPSGGPPSGANVLTF
V: TRBV28; CDR3: CASRGGVYGYTF
V: TRBV25-1; CDR3: CASSEHDWHSTDTQYF
V: TRBV7-2; CDR3: CASSSPLSGGFSYEQYF
V: TRBV28; CDR3: CASSLAGASSYNSPLHF
V: TRBV7-6; CDR3: CASSSQYNEQFF
V: TRBV7-8; CDR3: CASSPETRFTTDTQYF
V: TRBV19; CDR3: CASSIGRGTGELFF
V: TRBV11-2; CDR3: CASSSGTSDPTDTQYF
V: TRBV5-1; CDR3: CASSPGGRTTEAFF
V: TRBV30; CDR3: CASGWGYEQYF
V: TRBV9; CDR3: CASSQTGNSYNEQFF
V: TRBV7-2; CDR3: CASSLTGQVGQPQHF
V: TRBV14; CDR3: CASSQGPQGYTF
V: TRBV27; CDR3: CASSPWDRTYGYTF
V: TRBV4-3; CDR3: CASSQGRDRGFSPLHF
V: TRBV18; CDR3: CASSPLAGAATNEKLFF
V: TRBV30; CDR3: CAWSINNQPQHF
V: TRBV6-6; CDR3: CASRPPGGQETQYF
V: TRBV28; CDR3: CASSLAGLNEKLFF
V: TRBV16; CDR3: CASSRLDNQETQYF
V: TRBV4-2; CDR3: CASSQDGLAGVFSYEQYF
V: TRBV7-9; CDR3: CAGGQGISGYTF
V: TRBV5-1; CDR3: CASSLGENTEAFF
V: TRBV18; CDR3: CASSPGTGADTQYF
V: TRBV5-1; CDR3: CASSPRGAENYGYTF
V: TRBV29-1; CDR3: CSVDRREQETQYF
V: TRBV28; CDR3: CASSSLPGGYTF
V: TRBV15; CDR3: CATSRDPGQGQETQYF
V: TRBV4-1; CDR3: CASSRDRGRWGANVLTF
V: TRBV4-3; CDR3: CASSPFPKGGDYGYTF
V: TRBV7-6; CDR3: CASSPLGKNIQYF
V: TRBV5-8; CDR3: CASRMQALTIGGYTF
V: TRBV12-3/TRBV12-4; CDR3: CASSAQANYGYTF
V: TRBV4-1; CDR3: CASREGEDTEAFF
V: TRBV27; CDR3: CASSSDLGGGNQPQHF
V: TRBV24-1; CDR3: CATSDFTGGVYEQYF
V: TRBV18; CDR3: CASSPSRDAEAFF